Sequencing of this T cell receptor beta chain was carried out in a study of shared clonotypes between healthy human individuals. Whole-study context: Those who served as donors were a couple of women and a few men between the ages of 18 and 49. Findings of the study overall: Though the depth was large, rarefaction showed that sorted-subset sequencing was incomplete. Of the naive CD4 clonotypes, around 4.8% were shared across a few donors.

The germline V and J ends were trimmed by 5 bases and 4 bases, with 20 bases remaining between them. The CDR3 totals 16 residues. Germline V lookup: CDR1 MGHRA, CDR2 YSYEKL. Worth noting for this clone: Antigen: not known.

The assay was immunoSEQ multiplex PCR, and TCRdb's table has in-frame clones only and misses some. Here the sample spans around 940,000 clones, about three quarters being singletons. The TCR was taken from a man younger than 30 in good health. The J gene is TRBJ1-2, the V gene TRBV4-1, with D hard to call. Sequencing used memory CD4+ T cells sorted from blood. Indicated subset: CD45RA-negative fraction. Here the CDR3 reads CASSCFQNRKTYGYTF. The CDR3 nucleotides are TGCGCCAGCAGCTGCTTTCAGAACCGAAAGACCTATGGCTACACCTTC.